Following are 18 T cell receptor beta chains from one sample sequenced in a study of shared clonotypes between healthy human individuals (dated by TCRdb to 2018 to 2020). Libraries were made using the immunoSEQ multiplex PCR assay. The clones in this table, taken by TCRdb from immuneACCESS, are in-frame only. Not every clone is retained; where verified, under half of the shortfall comes from an unresolved V gene, and the cause of the rest is unknown. Recorded for this sample are some 2.1 million clones; 85% to 95% of them occurred a single time. Roughly 0.13% of the sample goes to the ten largest clones. Sequenced material: naive CD4+ T cells sorted from blood. What the cell subset or site label conveys for this sample: CD45RA+ positively selected. The receptor set was obtained from a man aged 18 to 35 in good health.

J is TRBJ2-5 and V is TRBV5-1; TRBD1 matches at 7 bases. The CDR3 contains 15 residues. The germline CDR1 and CDR2 sequences are SGHRS and YFSETQ. J was trimmed by 3 bases and V by 4 bases; bases with no gene match: 9. The CDR3 region is CASSPMAGTEETQYF. CDR3 DNA sequence: TGCGCCAGCAGCCCGATGGCCGGGACAGAAGAGACCCAGTACTTC.

The chain couples TRBV6-1 to TRBJ2-7; 7 bases fit TRBD2. The CDR3 runs 14 residues. Germline V gives CDR1 MNHNS, CDR2 SASEGT. The trim removed 6 bases at V and 7 bases at J, leaving 12 bases unmatched. The CDR3 nucleotides are TGTGCCAGCAGACCCCTTGCGGGAGCCTCGGAGCAGTACTTC. Its protein product is CASRPLAGASEQYF.

The genes are TRBV4-1 and TRBJ2-3; 10 bases fit TRBD2. V shed 7 bases and J 3 bases; nucleotides not matched to a gene: 7. The CDR3 contains 15 residues. The germline gives CDR1 MGHRA, CDR2 YSYEKL. This CDR3 reads CASTMLAGETDTQYF. The CDR3 bases are TGCGCCAGCACCATGCTAGCGGGAGAAACAGATACGCAGTATTTT.

The chain has TRBV13 and TRBJ1-1; unclear D gene. Between the trimmed V and J ends, which lost 4 bases and 7 bases, there was a span of 13 bases. CDR1 PRHDT and CDR2 FYEKMQ come from the germline V gene (reference sequence). The CDR3 has 13 amino acids. This CDR3 reads CASSSLAALEAFF. In DNA, the CDR3 is TGTGCCAGCAGCTCCCTGGCGGCGCTTGAAGCTTTCTTT. Full variable domain (remainder filled in from reference TRBV13 and TRBJ1-1): AAGVIQSPRHLIKEKRETATLKCYPIPRHDTVYWYQQGPGQDPQFLISFYEKMQSDKGSIPDRFSAQQFSDYHSELNMSSLELGDSALYFCASSSLAALEAFFGQGTRLTVV.

As for this clone: Distinct nucleotide sequences in the sample also encode this CDR3. J is TRBJ2-1 and V is TRBV5-1, with unresolved D. This CDR3 spans 14 amino acids. V was shortened by 2 bases and J by 5 bases, with 11 bases between the two germline ends. CDR1 and CDR2 from the germline V gene are SGHRS and YFSETQ. This CDR3 is CASSFGGPNNEQFF. CDR3 in DNA: TGCGCCAGCAGCTTTGGTGGCCCTAACAATGAGCAGTTCTTC.

The rearrangement uses TRBV6-6 and TRBJ2-7; the D call may be TRBD1 or TRBD2 (5 bases each). The CDR3 extends over 16 amino acids. V was clipped by 4 bases and J by 0 bases, with 16 bases between them. Germline values: CDR1 MNHNY, CDR2 SVGAGI (reference sequence). The CDR3 coding sequence is TGTGCCAGCAGTTTCCAATTGGGACGGGGCTCCTACGAGCAGTACTTC. It yields the protein CASSFQLGRGSYEQYF.

This clone was recorded only once. The gene calls are TRBV6-1 and TRBJ2-5, with 8 positions matching TRBD2. Germline loops: CDR1 MNHNS, CDR2 SASEGT. The length of the CDR3 is 13 residues. V lost 10 bases, J lost 5 bases, and 9 bases stayed unmatched. The CDR3 is CANTSGSGETQYF. CDR3 sequence (DNA): TGTGCCAACACGAGCGGGAGTGGGGAGACCCAGTACTTC.

The chain has TRBV23-1 and TRBJ2-2; 7 bases match TRBD1. TRBV23-1 is designated an ORF whose function remains uncertain. J lost 4 bases, V lost 1 base, and 6 bases had no gene match. There are 16 residues in the CDR3. The CDR3 region has the DNA TGCGCCAGCAGTCAATGTAGGGGGCCCGGCACCGGGGAGCTGTTTTTT. This encodes CASSQCRGPGTGELFF.

This chain links TRBV4-1 with TRBJ1-3; possible D gene TRBD1, 5 bases. The V end was cut by 0 bases, the J end by 4 bases, with 10 bases between. The CDR3 sequence is 15 residues long. From germline, CDR1 is MGHRA and CDR2 YSYEKL. CDR3 nucleotide sequence: TGCGCCAGCAGCCAAGAAGGGGCATGGGGAAACACCATATATTTT. Translation gives CASSQEGAWGNTIYF.

The chain employs TRBV12-5 and TRBJ2-7; D is perhaps TRBD2 (7 bases). V lost 3 bases and J lost 7, with 19 bases in between. The CDR3 length is 15 residues. Germline V lookup: CDR1 LGHNT, CDR2 FRNRAP. Here the CDR3 reads CASGFSGGPSWEQYF. The CDR3 nucleotides are TGTGCTAGTGGTTTCTCCGGGGGGCCCTCGTGGGAGCAGTACTTC.

The J gene is TRBJ1-1, the V gene TRBV29-1; weak D call: TRBD1 (5 bases). Germline V gene lookup returns CDR1 SQVTM and CDR2 ANQGSEA. Trimming pared 6 bases from V and 7 bases from J, leaving 15 bases between. CDR3 size: 12 residues. The CDR3 region has the DNA TGCAGCGTCGACAGTAAGGCTGGTGAAGCTTTCTTT. Protein product: CSVDSKAGEAFF.

The rearrangement links TRBV7-2 to TRBJ2-2, with 8 bases fitting TRBD2. The CDR3 totals 15 residues. CDR1 is SGHTA, CDR2 FQGNSA, per germline. V lost 6 bases and J lost 3; bases outside the gene matches: 6. This CDR3 is CASRPQAGDTGELFF. In DNA, the CDR3 is TGTGCCAGCAGACCTCAAGCGGGGGACACCGGGGAGCTGTTTTTT.

The rearrangement joins TRBV7-6 to TRBJ2-5, with 7 nucleotides matching TRBD1. The CDR3 is made up of 17 amino acids. The germline V gene encodes CDR1 SGHVS and CDR2 FNYEAQ. After removal of 2 bases from V and 1 base from J, the junction contained 10 bases not matched to a gene. This CDR3 is CASSLNIRGQTQETQYF. In DNA, the CDR3 is TGTGCCAGCAGCTTAAATATTAGGGGACAGACCCAAGAGACCCAGTACTTC.

This chain uses TRBV9 with TRBJ1-1; 8 bases align to TRBD1. J lost 4 bases, V lost 3 bases, and 11 bases had no gene match. The CDR3 loop spans 16 amino acids. The germline V gene has CDR1 SGDLS and CDR2 YYNGEE. CDR3 loop: CASSENRGDWSTEAFF. The CDR3 region has the DNA TGTGCCAGCAGCGAAAACAGGGGGGATTGGAGCACTGAAGCTTTCTTT.

The CDR3 DNA is TGTGCCAGTAGTATTCAAGCTAACTATGGCTACACCTTC. This encodes CASSIQANYGYTF. The rearrangement joins TRBV19 to TRBJ1-2, with D unclear. Between the trimmed V and J ends, which lost 3 bases and 0 bases, there was a span of 5 bases. Germline CDR1 and CDR2: LNHDA and SQIVND (reference sequence). The CDR3 length is 13 residues.

J is TRBJ1-4 and V is TRBV7-2; D is unresolved. The CDR3 loop spans 15 amino acids. Looked up from germline, CDR1 is SGHTA and CDR2 is FQGNSA. The ends were cut back, 5 bases at V and 1 base at J, with 11 bases in the middle. The chain's CDR3 is CASSPRARTNEKLFF. The CDR3 DNA is TGTGCCAGCAGCCCCCGGGCCCGAACTAATGAAAAACTGTTTTTT. Complete variable domain (other parts from reference TRBV7-2 and TRBJ1-4): GAGVSQSPSNKVTEKGKDVELRCDPISGHTALYWYRQSLGQGLEFLIYFQGNSAPDKSGLPSDRFSAERTGGSVSTLTIQRTQQEDSAVYLCASSPRARTNEKLFFGSGTQLSVL.

This chain links TRBV6-5 with TRBJ1-5; D unclear. The length of the CDR3 is 14 residues. From germline, CDR1 is MNHEY and CDR2 SVGAGI. V was clipped by 6 bases and J by 6 bases, with 15 bases between them. The CDR3 is CASSGRWESQPQHF. The DNA for the CDR3 is TGTGCCAGCAGCGGGCGGTGGGAGAGTCAGCCCCAGCATTTT.

This clone has just one count. V and J are TRBV2 and TRBJ1-2; a possible D gene is TRBD1 (5 bases). Trimming cost V 2 bases and J 5 bases, with 12 bases left between them. This CDR3 contains 14 residues. The germline V gene has CDR1 SNHLY and CDR2 FYNNEI. CDR3 region: CASSETGTGYGYTF. The DNA of the CDR3 is TGTGCCAGCAGTGAAACCGGGACGGGGTATGGCTACACCTTC.